This T cell receptor (beta chain) appears in the sequencing data of a study of early stage breast cancer tumors. With respect to this clone: Its antigen is currently unknown.

Repertoires were generated with immunoSEQ multiplex PCR, while TCRdb's copy carries only in-frame clones and drops some. The sample contains more than 13,000 clones, 79% of which appear only once. V was clipped by 5 bases and J by 1 base; unmatched bases: 7. This CDR3 is built from 16 residues. The germline CDR1 and CDR2 sequences are SGHAT and FQNNGV. Notes on the study in general: Tumors had roughly 2.3-fold higher T cell density and higher clonality than adjacent normal breast tissue. In about 90% of the 16 patients, blood comparison separated tumor from normal breast.

The V gene is TRBV11-2, the J gene TRBJ2-7; TRBD1 aligns across 11 bases. The TCR was taken from a person aged 50-59 years with breast cancer. Sequencing used normal breast tissue next to the tumor. The CDR3 DNA reads as TGTGCCAGCAGCAGCCTAGGGACAGGGGGATCCTACGAGCAGTACTTC. Its translation: CASSSLGTGGSYEQYF.